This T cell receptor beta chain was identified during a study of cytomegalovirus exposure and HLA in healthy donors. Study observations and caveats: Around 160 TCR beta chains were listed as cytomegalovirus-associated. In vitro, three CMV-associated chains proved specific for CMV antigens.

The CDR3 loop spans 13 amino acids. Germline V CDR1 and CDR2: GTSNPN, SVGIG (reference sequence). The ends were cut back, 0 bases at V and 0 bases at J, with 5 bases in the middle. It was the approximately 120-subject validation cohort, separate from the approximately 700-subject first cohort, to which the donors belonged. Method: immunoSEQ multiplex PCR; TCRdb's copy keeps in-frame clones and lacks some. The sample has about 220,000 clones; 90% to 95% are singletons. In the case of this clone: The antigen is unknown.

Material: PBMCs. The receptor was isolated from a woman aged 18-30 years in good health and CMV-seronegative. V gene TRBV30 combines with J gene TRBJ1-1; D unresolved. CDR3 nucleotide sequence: TGTGCCTGGAGTGTACGGGTGAACACTGAAGCTTTCTTT. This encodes CAWSVRVNTEAFF.